Listed here are 28 T cell receptor beta chains from one sample, sequenced in a study of blood T cells in healthy people across ages. A second PCR, run for about 6 to 11 cycles, used a sample-barcoded 5' primer plus a J-beta primer mix. TCRdb processed the 5' RACE reads anew with MiXCR; each CDR3 protein has one entry. This table has about 1.7 million distinct CDR3 sequences, approximately 30% appearing once. The sample comprised blood. The origin of the receptors is a woman aged 30 to 39 in good health.

This clonotype appeared many times. The chain employs TRBV20-1 and TRBJ2-7, with 11 bases fitting TRBD1. V trimming: 6 bases; J trimming: 3 bases; junction bases outside the gene matches: 4. The CDR3 is 13 residues long. Per the germline V gene, CDR1 is DFQATT and CDR2 is SNEGSKA (reference sequence). The DNA of the CDR3 is TGCAGTGCGATAGGGACAGGGGGCTACGAGCAGTACTTC. Translation: CSAIGTGGYEQYF.

V is TRBV5-1 and J is TRBJ2-3; TRBD2 matches 15 bases. There are 16 residues in the CDR3. CDR1 is SGHRS, CDR2 YFSETQ, per germline. V lost 3 bases to trimming and J lost 4 bases; unmatched junction nucleotides: 3. The CDR3 DNA reads TGCGCCAGCAGCTGGACTAGCGGGAGGGGCGCAGATACGCAGTATTTT. It translates to CASSWTSGRGADTQYF.

Remarks on this clonotype: This sequence may be a read error, since a much larger clone differs from it by one base. The V and J genes are TRBV20-1 and TRBJ2-1; tentatively, D is TRBD2 (5 bases). The V end lost 6 bases, the J end lost 8 bases, and 26 bases lay between the germline ends. The germline CDR1 and CDR2 sequences are DFQATT and SNEGSKA (reference sequence). CDR3 length: 16 residues. CDR3 residues: CSALEYLRDLDDEQFF. Written as DNA, the CDR3 is TGCAGTGCGCTAGAGTACCTACGGGATTTAGACGATGAGCAGTTCTTC.

The rearrangement uses TRBV12-3 or TRBV12-4 and TRBJ1-2; unclear D gene. Trimming took 5 bases from V and 8 from J, leaving 18 bases between them. The CDR3 extends over 14 amino acids. CDR3: CASSGVGLGYGYTF. Written as DNA, the CDR3 is TGTGCCAGCAGTGGGGTAGGGCTGGGCTACGGCTACACCTTC.

For the CDR3, the DNA is TGCAGCGTTGCCGGACAGGGAGGGTACGAGCAGTACTTC. Translation gives CSVAGQGGYEQYF. The rearrangement joins TRBV29-1 to TRBJ2-4; maybe TRBD1 (8 bases). The tail of the sequence fits TRBJ2-7 better, so the J call may be wrong. Germline assignment: CDR1 SQVTM and CDR2 ANQGSEA. This CDR3 is built from 13 residues.

Worth noting for this clonotype: Given a much more abundant clone one base away, this may be a read error. This chain links TRBV10-3 with TRBJ2-1; the D is unclear. Germline values: CDR1 ENHRY, CDR2 SYGVKD. The germline V and J ends were trimmed by 2 bases and 10 bases, with 9 bases remaining between them. CDR3 length: 12 residues. The CDR3 region is CAISEAEWEQFF. The CDR3 DNA reads as TGTGCCATCAGTGAGGCTGAATGGGAGCAGTTCTTC.

This clonotype was counted once. V and J are TRBV20-1 and TRBJ2-7; 12 bases agree with TRBD2. The CDR3 is made up of 13 amino acids. V was pared by 5 bases and J by 6 bases, with 5 bases of the junction left unmatched. Germline V gene lookup returns CDR1 DFQATT and CDR2 SNEGSKA (reference sequence). In nucleotides, the CDR3 is TGCAGTGCTCCGACTAGCGGGAGTATCGAGCAGTACTTC. It encodes CSAPTSGSIEQYF.

This clonotype has just a few counts. The chain recombines TRBV7-9 with TRBJ2-4; D is ambiguous. The CDR3 spans 14 residues. V shed 3 bases and J shed 2 bases, with 8 bases lying between them. CDR1 and CDR2 (germline): SEHNR, FQNEAQ (reference sequence). The CDR3 spells CASSFLGPKNIQYF. As DNA, the CDR3 is TGTGCCAGCAGCTTTCTAGGGCCCAAAAACATTCAGTACTTC.

In this sample, this clonotype turned up many times. This chain joins TRBV12-3 or TRBV12-4 and TRBJ2-6, with D unresolved. Trimming pared 5 bases from V and 6 bases from J, leaving 23 bases between. CDR3 size: 18 residues. This CDR3 reads CASSNPTRTIAAANVLTF. The DNA of the CDR3 is TGTGCCAGCAGTAACCCGACACGAACCATTGCAGCGGCCAACGTCCTGACTTTC.

The chain joins TRBV6-5 to TRBJ2-2, with 9 bases identical to TRBD1. Germline trimming cut 3 bases from V and 3 bases from J; bases unmatched to any gene: 2. Looked up from germline, CDR1 is MNHEY and CDR2 is SVGAGI. The CDR3 is 15 residues long. The CDR3, as DNA: TGTGCCAGCAGTTATGACAGGGGGGACACCGGGGAGCTGTTTTTT. Translated, it gives CASSYDRGDTGELFF.

This clonotype was counted many times. CDR3 DNA sequence: TGTGCCAGCAGTTACGGCTCCACTGAAGCTTTCTTT. It is translated as CASSYGSTEAFF. V usage is TRBV6-6 and J usage is TRBJ1-1; D call uncertain. V lost 2 bases and J 4 bases, leaving 5 bases between the germline ends. The germline V gene encodes CDR1 MNHNY and CDR2 SVGAGI (reference sequence). The CDR3 is 12 amino acids.

Turning to this clonotype: A much larger clone is a single base away; this may be a read error. The chain uses TRBV2 and TRBJ2-5; 10 bases align to TRBD2. The DNA end is a closer match to TRBJ2-7, so the J assignment may be wrong. Germline V lookup: CDR1 SNHLY, CDR2 FYNNEI. The CDR3 consists of 15 residues. CDR3 coding DNA: TGTGCCAGCAGTGATGTGAGCGGGAGGGTTCACGAGCAGTACTTC. Translated: CASSDVSGRVHEQYF.

The V and J genes are TRBV28 and TRBJ2-3, with D tentatively TRBD1 (7 bases). V shed 5 bases and J shed 7 bases, with 16 bases lying between them. CDR1 is MDHEN and CDR2 is SYDVKM in the germline V gene. The length of the CDR3 is 14 residues. CDR3 residues: CASSPSPGGNTQYF. In DNA, the CDR3 is TGTGCCAGCAGTCCCAGCCCAGGGGGGAATACGCAGTATTTT.

With respect to this clonotype: This could be a read error, since a much larger clone is one nucleotide away. The chain uses TRBV29-1 and TRBJ2-5; a possible D gene is TRBD2 (6 bases). The J call is doubtful: the DNA matches TRBJ2-7 better. This CDR3 is 11 amino acids long. CDR1 is SQVTM, CDR2 ANQGSEA, per germline. The CDR3 loop is CSVRDCDEQYF. Here the CDR3 DNA reads TGCAGCGTCCGGGACTGTGACGAGCAGTACTTC.

This chain uses TRBV29-1 with TRBJ2-3; D possibly uses TRBD1 or TRBD2 (7 bases each). The V gene's germline CDR1 is SQVTM and CDR2 ANQGSEA. The germline V and J ends were trimmed by 6 bases and 2 bases, with 15 bases remaining between them. The CDR3 sequence is 14 residues long. DNA of the CDR3: TGCAGCGTCCAGGGGGGGTCTAACACAGATACGCAGTATTTT. This translates into CSVQGGSNTDTQYF.

The V gene is TRBV29-1, the J gene TRBJ2-3, with D possibly TRBD2 on 6 matching bases. Germline V gene sequence: CDR1 SQVTM, CDR2 ANQGSEA. The ends were cut back, 5 bases at V and 2 bases at J, with 20 bases in the middle. The CDR3 is made up of 16 amino acids. The CDR3 here is CSVPAGAGLDTDTQYF. CDR3 nucleotides: TGCAGCGTTCCCGCTGGGGCGGGGTTAGACACAGATACGCAGTATTTT.

The chain links TRBV7-2 to TRBJ1-4; the D gene is possibly TRBD1 (5 bases). CDR3 length equals 16 residues. Germline assignment: CDR1 SGHTA and CDR2 FQGNSA. Trimming removed 5 bases from V and 3 bases from J, with 16 bases in between. CDR3 amino acids: CASSVGHQGPNEKLFF. The CDR3, as DNA: TGTGCCAGCAGCGTAGGCCATCAGGGTCCTAATGAAAAACTGTTTTTT.

This chain connects TRBV7-9 to TRBJ2-5; D perhaps matches TRBD1 (5 bases). The V end lost 7 bases, the J end lost 11 bases, and 26 bases lay between the germline ends. The length of the CDR3 is 15 residues. CDR1 and CDR2 (germline): SEHNR, FQNEAQ (reference sequence). The CDR3, as DNA: TGTGCCAGCATCCCCACCGACACAGGTGGCAATGAGCAGTACTTC. Residues: CASIPTDTGGNEQYF.

This clonotype was seen ten or more times. V is TRBV5-1 and J is TRBJ2-7; no reliable D call. V shed 4 bases and J shed 0 bases, with 14 bases lying between them. The CDR3 covers 15 residues. Germline CDR1 reads SGHRS; CDR2 reads YFSETQ. CDR3 amino acids: CASSPGTYSSYEQYF. The DNA of the CDR3 is TGCGCCAGCAGCCCTGGAACTTACAGCTCCTACGAGCAGTACTTC.

A few counts support this clonotype. The chain links TRBV10-2 to TRBJ1-2; D is possibly TRBD1 (5 bases). The CDR3 spans 15 residues. Between the trimmed V and J ends, which lost 0 bases and 5 bases, there was a span of 13 bases. Germline CDR1 and CDR2: WSHSY and SAAADI. The CDR3 spells CASSESSGKLYGYTF. CDR3 sequence (DNA): TGCGCCAGCAGTGAGTCCTCAGGGAAACTTTATGGCTACACCTTC.

To note about this clonotype: A much larger clonotype is one base distant, so this may be a read error. The rearrangement joins TRBV20-1 to TRBJ2-1; 9 nucleotides agree with TRBD2. Per germline, CDR1 DFQATT and CDR2 SNEGSKA (reference sequence). This CDR3 comprises 14 residues. J was trimmed by 8 bases and V by 1 base; bases with no gene match: 6. The CDR3 loop is CSARVSGRGYEQFF. The DNA for the CDR3 is TGCAGTGCTAGAGTTAGCGGGAGAGGCTATGAGCAGTTCTTC.

This clonotype was seen many times. The chain combines TRBV29-1 with TRBJ2-5; a weak D match, TRBD2 (6 bases). With 6 bases removed from V and 5 bases from J, the gap between germline ends came to 22 bases. In germline, CDR1 is SQVTM, CDR2 ANQGSEA. This CDR3 region has 15 residues. As DNA, the CDR3 is TGCAGCGTCAAGGGTGAGGGCATCGGAGGGGAGACCCAGTACTTC. Translated: CSVKGEGIGGETQYF.

V and J are TRBV4-2 and TRBJ2-3, with a possible D match to TRBD1 (6 bases). The CDR3 runs 14 residues. The germline V and J ends were trimmed by 1 base and 5 bases, with 10 bases remaining between them. Per germline, CDR1 LGHNA and CDR2 YNFKEQ. The CDR3 sequence is CASSQGTALDTQYF. CDR3 in DNA: TGTGCCAGCAGCCAAGGGACAGCCTTAGATACGCAGTATTTT.

Remarks on this clonotype: This sequence may be a read error, since a much larger clone differs from it by one base. The genes are TRBV20-1 and TRBJ2-1; either TRBD1 or TRBD2 may supply D (5 bases each). Per the germline V gene, CDR1 is DFQATT and CDR2 is SNEGSKA (reference sequence). CDR3 length: 13 residues. Written as DNA, the CDR3 is TGCAGTGCCGAGGGGACGTTCTACGATGAGCAGTTCTTC. It codes for CSAEGTFYDEQFF.

CDR3 DNA sequence: TGTGCCAGCAGTTTCCGGGACAGGGGGCTGGACGGCTACACCTTC. Amino acid sequence: CASSFRDRGLDGYTF. The chain carries TRBV12-3 or TRBV12-4 and TRBJ1-2; TRBD1 agrees at 12 bases. The CDR3 extends over 15 amino acids. V lost 3 bases to trimming and J lost 8 bases; unmatched junction nucleotides: 7.

Worth noting for this clonotype: A much larger clone differs from this one at a single base, so this may be a read error. The chain joins TRBV7-8 to TRBJ2-2, with a tentative D call TRBD2 (8 bases). The CDR3 is 17 residues long. Germline CDR1 is SGHVS and CDR2 is FQNEAQ. Here the CDR3 DNA reads TGTGCCAGCATCTTAGCGGGGACAGCGCGGAACACCGGGGAGCTGTTTTTT. The encoded protein is CASILAGTARNTGELFF. The variable domain in full, with the rest retrieved from reference TRBV7-8 and TRBJ2-2, is GAGVSQSPRYKVAKRGQDVALRCDPISGHVSLFWYQQALGQGPEFLTYFQNEAQLDKSGLPSDRFFAERPEGSVSTLKIQRTQQEDSAVYLCASILAGTARNTGELFFGEGSRLTVL.

This clonotype was counted at least ten times. The chain has TRBV29-1 and TRBJ2-3; no clear D. Per germline, CDR1 SQVTM and CDR2 ANQGSEA. This CDR3 is 11 amino acids long. V dropped 4 bases and J dropped 1 base, with 3 bases sitting between them. The CDR3 DNA sequence: TGCAGCGTTGGTCGCACAGATACGCAGTATTTT. Protein: CSVGRTDTQYF.

The chain joins TRBV12-3 or TRBV12-4 to TRBJ1-5; tentatively, D is TRBD1 (6 bases). With 5 bases removed from V and 1 base from J, the gap between germline ends came to 12 bases. The CDR3 runs 15 residues. This CDR3 reads CASSPRQASNQPQHF. DNA for the CDR3: TGTGCCAGCAGTCCCCGACAGGCAAGCAATCAGCCCCAGCATTTT.